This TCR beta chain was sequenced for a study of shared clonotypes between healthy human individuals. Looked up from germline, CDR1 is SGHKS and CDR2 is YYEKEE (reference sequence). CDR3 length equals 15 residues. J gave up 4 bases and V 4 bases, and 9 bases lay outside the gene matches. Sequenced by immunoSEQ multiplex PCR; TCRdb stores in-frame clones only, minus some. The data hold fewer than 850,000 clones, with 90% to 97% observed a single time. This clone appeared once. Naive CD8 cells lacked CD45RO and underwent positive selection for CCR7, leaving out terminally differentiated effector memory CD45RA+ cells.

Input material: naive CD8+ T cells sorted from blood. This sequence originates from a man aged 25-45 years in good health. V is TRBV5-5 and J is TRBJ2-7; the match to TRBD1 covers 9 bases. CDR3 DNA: TGTGCCAGCAGCCACCGGGACAGGGTTGGTTACGAGCAGTACTTC. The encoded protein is CASSHRDRVGYEQYF.